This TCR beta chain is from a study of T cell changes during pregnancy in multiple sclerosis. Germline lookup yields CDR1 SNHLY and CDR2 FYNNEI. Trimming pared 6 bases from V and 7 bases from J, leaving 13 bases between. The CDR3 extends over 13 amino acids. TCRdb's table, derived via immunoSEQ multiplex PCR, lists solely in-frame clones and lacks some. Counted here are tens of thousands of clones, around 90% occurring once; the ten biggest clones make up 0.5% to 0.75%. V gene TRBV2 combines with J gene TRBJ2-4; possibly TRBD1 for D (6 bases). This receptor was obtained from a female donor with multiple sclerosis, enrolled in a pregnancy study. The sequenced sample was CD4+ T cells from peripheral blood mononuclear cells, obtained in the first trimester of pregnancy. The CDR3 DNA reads TGTGCCAGCAGATCCAGGGGTCGGAACATTCAGTACTTC. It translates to CASRSRGRNIQYF.